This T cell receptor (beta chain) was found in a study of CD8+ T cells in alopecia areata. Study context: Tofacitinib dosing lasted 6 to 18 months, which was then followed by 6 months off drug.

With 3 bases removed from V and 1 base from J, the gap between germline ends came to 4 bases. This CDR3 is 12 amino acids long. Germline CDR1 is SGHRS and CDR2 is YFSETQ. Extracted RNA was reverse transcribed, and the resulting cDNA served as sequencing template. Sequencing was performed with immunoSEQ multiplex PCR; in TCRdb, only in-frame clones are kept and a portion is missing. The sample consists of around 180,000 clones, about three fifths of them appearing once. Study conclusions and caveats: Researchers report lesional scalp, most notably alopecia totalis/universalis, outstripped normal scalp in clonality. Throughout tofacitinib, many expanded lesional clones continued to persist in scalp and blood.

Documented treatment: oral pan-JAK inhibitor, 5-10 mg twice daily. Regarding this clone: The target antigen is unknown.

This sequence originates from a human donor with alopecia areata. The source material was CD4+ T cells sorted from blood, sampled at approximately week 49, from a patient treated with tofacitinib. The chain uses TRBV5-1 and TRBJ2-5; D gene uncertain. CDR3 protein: CASSSPQETQYF. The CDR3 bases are TGCGCCAGCAGCTCGCCCCAAGAGACCCAGTACTTC.